A single sample gave rise to the 15 T cell receptor beta chains below, sequenced in a study of blood T cell repertoires in COVID-19. Measured with immunoSEQ multiplex PCR; TCRdb has only the in-frame clones, and not every one. The sample has about 160,000 clones, about 85% seen once; the top ten hold about 4.2%. The source material was peripheral blood. Receptors were obtained from a woman aged 55-75 years with active or convalescent COVID-19.

This clone has only a few counts. The CDR3 bases are TGTGCCAGCAGCGTTGCTAGCGGGGGGCAAGAGACCCAGTACTTC. Amino acids: CASSVASGGQETQYF. The V call is TRBV6-4, the J call TRBJ2-5, with 11 bases identical to TRBD2. The CDR3 is 15 residues long. Unmatched junction bases numbered 5, after V lost 6 bases and J lost 2 bases. Germline values: CDR1 MRHNA, CDR2 SNTAGT.

The table lists this clone with a count of one. The V gene is TRBV9, the J gene TRBJ2-5, with 8 bases identical to TRBD2. The CDR3 is made up of 16 amino acids. In germline, CDR1 is SGDLS, CDR2 YYNGEE. The V gene end was trimmed by 3 bases and the J gene end by 3 bases; junction bases not matched to a gene: 10. In DNA, the CDR3 is TGTGCCAGCAGCGGAAAGTCCGGGACTAGAAAAGAGACCCAGTACTTC. Its protein product is CASSGKSGTRKETQYF.

This clone was detected a few times. The genes are TRBV7-9 and TRBJ1-4, with 9 bases matching TRBD1. The germline V gene has CDR1 SEHNR and CDR2 FQNEAQ (reference sequence). This CDR3 region has 16 residues. V shed 5 bases, J shed 1 base, and the junction held 5 bases outside the gene matches. The CDR3 spells CASSTGTGQTNEKLFF. The CDR3 region has the DNA TGTGCCAGCAGCACTGGGACAGGGCAAACTAATGAAAAACTGTTTTTT. Complete variable domain (other parts from reference TRBV7-9 and TRBJ1-4): DTGVSQNPRHKITKRGQNVTFRCDPISEHNRLYWYRQTLGQGPEFLTYFQNEAQLEKSRLLSDRFSAERPKGSFSTLEIQRTEQGDSAMYLCASSTGTGQTNEKLFFGSGTQLSVL.

The chain recombines TRBV5-1 with TRBJ1-2, with D tentatively TRBD1 (5 bases). Trimming shortened V by 4 bases and J by 8 bases, and 12 bases separated the two germline ends. CDR1 is SGHRS and CDR2 is YFSETQ in the germline V gene. This CDR3 has 12 amino acids. In nucleotides, the CDR3 is TGCGCCAGCAGCCAAGGGACTTGGGGCTACACCTTC. It is translated as CASSQGTWGYTF. Full variable domain (missing parts from reference TRBV5-1 and TRBJ1-2): KAGVTQTPRYLIKTRGQQVTLSCSPISGHRSVSWYQQTPGQGLQFLFEYFSETQRNKGNFPGRFSGRQFSNSRSEMNVSTLELGDSALYLCASSQGTWGYTFGSGTRLTVV.

V is TRBV5-1 and J is TRBJ2-3; no firm D call. The germline CDR1 and CDR2 sequences are SGHRS and YFSETQ. CDR3 length: 15 amino acids. With 1 base removed from V and 0 bases from J, the gap between germline ends came to 9 bases. The CDR3 sequence is CASSLNIASTDTQYF. The CDR3 DNA is TGCGCCAGCAGCTTGAACATTGCTAGCACAGATACGCAGTATTTT.

In this sample, this clone turned up once. The J gene is TRBJ2-3, the V gene TRBV9, with 7 nucleotides matching TRBD1. The CDR3 totals 16 residues. CDR1 SGDLS and CDR2 YYNGEE come from the germline V gene. Trimming at V came to 0 bases and at J to 0 bases, leaving 4 bases not matched to a gene. The CDR3: CASSVGNRGSTDTQYF. CDR3 nucleotides: TGTGCCAGCAGCGTAGGTAACAGGGGAAGCACAGATACGCAGTATTTT.

This sequence joins TRBV2 and TRBJ1-4; 7 bases map to TRBD1. Germline V gene data show CDR1 as SNHLY and CDR2 as FYNNEI. The CDR3 loop spans 15 amino acids. The J segment lost 5 bases and the V segment lost 3 bases, leaving 6 bases of the junction unmatched. CDR3 sequence reads: CASSEMLGQNEKLFF. The CDR3 DNA follows: TGTGCCAGCAGTGAGATGTTGGGACAGAATGAAAAACTGTTTTTT.

The chain has TRBV10-3 and TRBJ1-2, with D possibly TRBD1 on 5 matching bases. This CDR3 has 15 residues. The germline gives CDR1 ENHRY, CDR2 SYGVKD. V lost 0 bases and J lost 0, with 8 bases in between. In DNA, the CDR3 is TGTGCCATCAGTGAGTCGGAAGGGGCTAACTATGGCTACACCTTC. This codes for CAISESEGANYGYTF.

The CDR3 reads CASSLNRLDEKLFF. CDR3 bases: TGTGCCAGCAGCTTAAATCGGTTGGATGAAAAACTGTTTTTT. The chain joins TRBV7-2 to TRBJ1-4; D ambiguous. Looked up from germline, CDR1 is SGHTA and CDR2 is FQGNSA. This CDR3 is built from 14 residues. Trimming took 2 bases from V and 6 from J, leaving 10 bases between them.

The rearrangement links TRBV19 to TRBJ1-6; 7 bases are a match to TRBD1. The CDR3 is 15 amino acids. Looked up from germline, CDR1 is LNHDA and CDR2 is SQIVND (reference sequence). Trimming at V came to 7 bases and at J to 7 bases, leaving 10 bases not matched to a gene. CDR3 amino acids: CASTITTGLNSPLHF. CDR3 DNA sequence: TGTGCCAGTACCATTACGACAGGGTTGAATTCACCCCTCCACTTT.

The CDR3, as DNA: TGTGCCAGCTCACCCTCCTTGACAGTGAACACTGAAGCTTTCTTT. Translating gives CASSPSLTVNTEAFF. The chain couples TRBV18 to TRBJ1-1; a weak D match, TRBD1 (5 bases). V was pared by 3 bases and J by 0 bases, with 11 bases between. The CDR3 sequence is 15 residues long. Germline lookup yields CDR1 KGHSH and CDR2 LQKENI.

This sequence joins TRBV10-3 and TRBJ1-1; D is uncertain. Trimming shortened V by 6 bases and J by 1 base, and 9 bases separated the two germline ends. The CDR3 has 13 amino acids. The germline gives CDR1 ENHRY, CDR2 SYGVKD. CDR3 residues: CAISYEPNTEAFF. The CDR3 nucleotides read TGTGCCATCAGCTACGAGCCGAACACTGAAGCTTTCTTT.

Here the CDR3 reads CASSLSIGGLAFF. In DNA form, the CDR3 reads TGTGCCAGCAGTTTATCGATAGGGGGCCTGGCTTTCTTT. The rearrangement joins TRBV27 to TRBJ1-1; 7 nucleotides agree with TRBD1. Germline loops: CDR1 MNHEY, CDR2 SMNVEV (reference sequence). The CDR3 length is 13 residues. V was pared by 0 bases and J by 11 bases, with 6 bases of the junction left unmatched.

This chain uses TRBV5-1 with TRBJ2-7, with D possibly TRBD2 on 6 matching bases. V lost 2 bases and J lost 1, with 13 bases in between. The CDR3 has 15 residues. Germline V gene sequence: CDR1 SGHRS, CDR2 YFSETQ. CDR3 loop: CASSLGDFTSYEQYF. The CDR3 nucleotides are TGCGCCAGCAGCTTAGGGGACTTTACATCCTACGAGCAGTACTTC.

This rearrangement joins TRBV7-8 to TRBJ1-1; D perhaps matches TRBD1 (5 bases). This CDR3 has 13 residues. Germline V gives CDR1 SGHVS, CDR2 FQNEAQ. V was cut by 6 bases and J by 7 bases, with 15 bases left in between. The CDR3 is CASSLSGGYEAFF. CDR3 coding DNA: TGTGCCAGCAGTTTATCGGGGGGATATGAAGCTTTCTTT.